The next 12 T cell receptor beta chains were all read from a single sample in a study of technical replicates of blood from a few donors. The repertoire was sequenced with immunoSEQ multiplex PCR; TCRdb's copy has only in-frame clones and lacks some. In the table there are over 10,000 clones, 80% to 95% of which are singletons. The sequencing input was PBMCs. The receptors stem from a human donor in good health.

This chain joins TRBV2 and TRBJ2-1, with a tentative D call TRBD2 (6 bases). Germline values: CDR1 SNHLY, CDR2 FYNNEI. Between the trimmed V and J ends, which lost 4 bases and 13 bases, there was a span of 14 bases. The CDR3 loop spans 12 amino acids. CDR3 protein: CASSGGAGLQFF. The CDR3 nucleotides read TGTGCCAGCAGTGGGGGAGCGGGCCTCCAGTTCTTC.

The V call is TRBV11-2, the J call TRBJ2-2, with TRBD2 matching 8 bases. This CDR3 is built from 14 residues. Looked up from germline, CDR1 is SGHAT and CDR2 is FQNNGV. The junction had 5 bases not matched to a gene; V was cut back by 5 bases and J by 6 bases. CDR3: CASSGSGTAGELFF. The CDR3 nucleotides read TGTGCCAGCAGCGGTAGCGGGACCGCCGGGGAGCTGTTTTTT.

The chain is built from TRBV18 and TRBJ2-2, with a possible D match to TRBD2 (6 bases). V lost 2 bases, J lost 11 bases, and 9 bases lay in between. This CDR3 is built from 12 residues. In germline, CDR1 is KGHSH, CDR2 LQKENI. CDR3 sequence: CASSPAGSELFF. CDR3 bases: TGTGCCAGCTCACCAGCCGGGAGCGAGCTGTTTTTT.

The J gene is TRBJ2-2, the V gene TRBV4-2; 8 nucleotides agree with TRBD2. Germline V lookup: CDR1 LGHNA, CDR2 YNFKEQ. V was pared by 4 bases and J by 4 bases, with 23 bases of the junction left unmatched. This CDR3 spans 21 amino acids. The CDR3 region has the DNA TGTGCCAGCAGCCTCGAAGCTAATAGCGGGCCCTCCGGGGGGGGCACCGGGGAGCTGTTTTTT. This encodes CASSLEANSGPSGGGTGELFF.

The genes are TRBV15 and TRBJ1-3; tentatively, D is TRBD1 (6 bases). V was clipped by 1 base and J by 0 bases, with 13 bases between them. Germline CDR1 LNHNV, CDR2 YYDKDF (reference sequence). This CDR3 comprises 17 residues. CDR3 amino acids: CATSRGQASSSGNTIYF. CDR3 nucleotides: TGTGCCACCAGCAGAGGACAGGCTAGTAGCTCTGGAAACACCATATATTTT.

The chain has TRBV5-4 and TRBJ1-2; D perhaps matches TRBD1 (6 bases). V lost 4 bases and J lost 1, with 26 bases in between. The CDR3 contains 19 residues. CDR1 and CDR2 from the germline V gene are SGHNT and YYREEE (reference sequence). The CDR3 sequence is CASSGGPGAATNRNYGYTF. The CDR3 DNA sequence: TGTGCCAGCAGCGGTGGCCCAGGGGCAGCCACAAATCGTAACTATGGCTACACCTTC.

This clone was counted once. The chain has TRBV29-1 and TRBJ2-7; TRBD1 agrees at 12 bases. Germline CDR1 SQVTM, CDR2 ANQGSEA. The CDR3 loop spans 14 amino acids. V trimming: 2 bases; J trimming: 5 bases; junction bases outside the gene matches: 4. CDR3 loop: CSVETGQGADEQYF. In nucleotides, the CDR3 is TGCAGCGTTGAAACGGGACAGGGGGCCGACGAGCAGTACTTC.

The CDR3 DNA follows: TGTGCCAGCAGCTCGGCAGCGTCCTACGAGCAGTACTTC. Protein product: CASSSAASYEQYF. The chain combines TRBV5-4 with TRBJ2-7; D is unclear. Trimming cost V 3 bases and J 1 base, with 8 bases left between them. The CDR3 is made up of 13 amino acids. The germline V gene has CDR1 SGHNT and CDR2 YYREEE (reference sequence).

The rearrangement uses TRBV30 and TRBJ1-4, with a possible D match to TRBD1 (6 bases). Germline V gives CDR1 GTSNPN, CDR2 SVGIG (reference sequence). The ends were cut back, 7 bases at V and 2 bases at J, with 11 bases in the middle. This CDR3 region has 13 residues. The DNA of the CDR3 is TGTGCCTTCGGCAGGGGTACTAATGAAAAACTGTTTTTT. Its translation is CAFGRGTNEKLFF.

The genes are TRBV7-2 and TRBJ2-7; tentatively, D is TRBD2 (5 bases). CDR3 length: 11 amino acids. CDR1 is SGHTA, CDR2 FQGNSA, per germline. Trimming shortened V by 5 bases and J by 4 bases, and 6 bases separated the two germline ends. The CDR3: CASSDYYEQYF. The CDR3 DNA reads TGTGCCAGCAGCGACTATTACGAGCAGTACTTC.

This rearrangement joins TRBV7-3 to TRBJ1-2, with TRBD1 as a possible D gene (5 bases). The length of the CDR3 is 16 residues. Trimming pared 5 bases from V and 3 bases from J, leaving 19 bases between. Per the germline V gene, CDR1 is SGHTA and CDR2 is FQGTGA. CDR3: CASSERRGPTDYGYTF. CDR3 DNA sequence: TGTGCCAGCAGCGAAAGGAGGGGACCCACTGACTATGGCTACACCTTC.

This chain links TRBV7-2 with TRBJ1-3; 7 bases line up with TRBD1. V was clipped by 4 bases and J by 2 bases; unmatched bases: 5. The CDR3 covers 15 residues. The germline V gene encodes CDR1 SGHTA and CDR2 FQGNSA. For the CDR3, the DNA is TGTGCCAGCAGCTCCGATACAGGGGCTGGAAACACCATATATTTT. Its protein is CASSSDTGAGNTIYF.